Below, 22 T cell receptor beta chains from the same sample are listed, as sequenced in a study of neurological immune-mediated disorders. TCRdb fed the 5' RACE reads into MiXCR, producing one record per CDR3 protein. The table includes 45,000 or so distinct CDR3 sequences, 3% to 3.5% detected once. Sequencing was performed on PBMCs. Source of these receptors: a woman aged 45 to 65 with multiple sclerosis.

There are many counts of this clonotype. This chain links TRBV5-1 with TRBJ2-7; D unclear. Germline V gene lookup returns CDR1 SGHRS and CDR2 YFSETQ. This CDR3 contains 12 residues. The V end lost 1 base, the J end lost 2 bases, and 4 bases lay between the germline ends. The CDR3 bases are TGCGCCAGCAGCTTGCGTCCCTACGAGCAGTACTTC. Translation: CASSLRPYEQYF.

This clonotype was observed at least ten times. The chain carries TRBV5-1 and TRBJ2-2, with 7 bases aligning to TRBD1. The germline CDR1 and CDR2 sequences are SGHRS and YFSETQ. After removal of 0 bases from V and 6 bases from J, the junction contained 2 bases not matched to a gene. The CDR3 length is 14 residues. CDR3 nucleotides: TGCGCCAGCAGCTTGGAGGGGGCGGCCGGGGAGCTGTTTTTT. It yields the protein CASSLEGAAGELFF.

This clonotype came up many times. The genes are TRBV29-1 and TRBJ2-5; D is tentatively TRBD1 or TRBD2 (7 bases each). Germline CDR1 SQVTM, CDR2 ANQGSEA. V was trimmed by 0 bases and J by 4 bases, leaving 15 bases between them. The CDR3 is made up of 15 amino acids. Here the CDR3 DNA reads TGCAGCGTTGAAGATCTGTCAGGGGGGGGAGAGACCCAGTACTTC. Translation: CSVEDLSGGGETQYF.

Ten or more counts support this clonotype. CDR3 amino acids: CASRLTDTQYF. The CDR3, as DNA: TGCGCCAGCAGACTTACAGATACGCAGTATTTT. The chain employs TRBV5-1 and TRBJ2-3; D uncertain. Germline lookup yields CDR1 SGHRS and CDR2 YFSETQ. The CDR3 runs to 11 residues. The ends were cut back, 5 bases at V and 3 bases at J, with 4 bases in the middle.

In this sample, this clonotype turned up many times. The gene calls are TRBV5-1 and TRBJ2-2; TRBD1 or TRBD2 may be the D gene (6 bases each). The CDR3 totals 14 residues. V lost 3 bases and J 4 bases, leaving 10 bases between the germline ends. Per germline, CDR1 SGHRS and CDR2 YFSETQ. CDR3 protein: CASSSQGGTGELFF. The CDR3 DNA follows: TGCGCCAGCAGCTCACAGGGAGGCACCGGGGAGCTGTTTTTT.

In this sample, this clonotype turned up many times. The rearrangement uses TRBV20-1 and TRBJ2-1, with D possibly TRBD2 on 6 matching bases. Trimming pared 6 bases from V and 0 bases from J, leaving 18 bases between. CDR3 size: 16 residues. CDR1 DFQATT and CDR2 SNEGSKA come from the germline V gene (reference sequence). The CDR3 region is CSALVASDFSYNEQFF. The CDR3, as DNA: TGCAGTGCCCTTGTGGCTAGCGATTTCTCCTACAATGAGCAGTTCTTC.

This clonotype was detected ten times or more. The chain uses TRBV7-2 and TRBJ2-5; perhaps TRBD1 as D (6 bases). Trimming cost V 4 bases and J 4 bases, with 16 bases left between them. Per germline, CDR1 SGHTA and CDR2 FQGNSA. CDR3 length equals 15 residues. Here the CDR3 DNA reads TGTGCCAGCAGCTCACACCCCCGAGGGGGAGAGACCCAGTACTTC. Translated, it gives CASSSHPRGGETQYF.

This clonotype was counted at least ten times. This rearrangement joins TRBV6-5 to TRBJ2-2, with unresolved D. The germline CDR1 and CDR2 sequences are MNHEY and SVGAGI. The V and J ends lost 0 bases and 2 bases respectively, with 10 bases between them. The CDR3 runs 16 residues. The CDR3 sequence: CASSYSIATNTGELFF. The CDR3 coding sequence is TGTGCCAGCAGTTACTCGATTGCCACCAACACCGGGGAGCTGTTTTTT.

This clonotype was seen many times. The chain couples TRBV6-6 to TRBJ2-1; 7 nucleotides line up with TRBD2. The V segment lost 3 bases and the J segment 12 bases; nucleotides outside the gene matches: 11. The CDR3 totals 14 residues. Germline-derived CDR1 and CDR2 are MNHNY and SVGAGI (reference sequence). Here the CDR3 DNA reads TGTGCCAGCAGTTATTTGGCGGTAGGGAGGGGGCAGTTCTTC. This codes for CASSYLAVGRGQFF.

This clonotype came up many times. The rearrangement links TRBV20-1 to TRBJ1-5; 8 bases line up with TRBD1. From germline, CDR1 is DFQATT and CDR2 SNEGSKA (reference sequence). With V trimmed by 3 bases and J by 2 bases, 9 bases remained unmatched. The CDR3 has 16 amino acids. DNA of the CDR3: TGCAGTGCTAGGGACAGGGTAGGCGTTGGCAATCAGCCCCAGCATTTT. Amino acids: CSARDRVGVGNQPQHF.

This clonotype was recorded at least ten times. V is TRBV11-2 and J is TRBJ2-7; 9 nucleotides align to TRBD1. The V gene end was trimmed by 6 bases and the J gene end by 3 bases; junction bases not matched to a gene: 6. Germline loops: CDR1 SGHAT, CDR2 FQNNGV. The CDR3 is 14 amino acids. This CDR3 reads CASRGPGQGYEQYF. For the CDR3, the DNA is TGTGCCAGCAGGGGACCGGGACAGGGCTACGAGCAGTACTTC.

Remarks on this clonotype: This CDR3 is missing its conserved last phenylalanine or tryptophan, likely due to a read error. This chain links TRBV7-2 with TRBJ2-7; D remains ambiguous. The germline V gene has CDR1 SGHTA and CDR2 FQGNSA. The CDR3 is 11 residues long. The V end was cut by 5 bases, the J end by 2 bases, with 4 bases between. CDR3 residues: CASSPAYEQYN. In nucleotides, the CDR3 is TGTGCCAGCAGCCCAGCCTACGAGCAGTACAAC.

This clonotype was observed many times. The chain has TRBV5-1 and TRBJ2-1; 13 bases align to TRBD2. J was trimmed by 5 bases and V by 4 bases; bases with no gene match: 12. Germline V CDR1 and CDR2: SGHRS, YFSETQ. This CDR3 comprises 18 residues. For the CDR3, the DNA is TGCGCCAGCAGCGCCACTAGCGGGAGGGCCGTAGGTCACAATGAGCAGTTCTTC. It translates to CASSATSGRAVGHNEQFF.

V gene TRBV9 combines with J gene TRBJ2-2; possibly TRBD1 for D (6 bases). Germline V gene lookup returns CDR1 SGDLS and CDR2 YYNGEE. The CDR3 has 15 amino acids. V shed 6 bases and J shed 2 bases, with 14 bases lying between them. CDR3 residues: CASTRGTTNTGELFF. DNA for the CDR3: TGTGCCAGCACCCGAGGGACAACCAACACCGGGGAGCTGTTTTTT.

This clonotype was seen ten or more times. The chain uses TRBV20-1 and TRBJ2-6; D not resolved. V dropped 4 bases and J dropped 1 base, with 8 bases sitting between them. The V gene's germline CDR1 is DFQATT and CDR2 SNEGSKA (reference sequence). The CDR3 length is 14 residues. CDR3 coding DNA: TGCAGTGCTACCCCAGTATCTGGGGCCAACGTCCTGACTTTC. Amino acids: CSATPVSGANVLTF.

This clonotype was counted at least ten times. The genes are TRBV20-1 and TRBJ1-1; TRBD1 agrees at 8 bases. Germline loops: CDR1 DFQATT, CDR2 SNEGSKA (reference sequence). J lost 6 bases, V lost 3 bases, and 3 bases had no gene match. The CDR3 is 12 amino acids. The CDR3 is CSASLTGAEAFF. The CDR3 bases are TGCAGTGCTAGTTTGACAGGGGCTGAAGCTTTCTTT.

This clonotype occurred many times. This CDR3 reads CASSEDPWGTQYF. Written as DNA, the CDR3 is TGCGCCAGCAGCGAGGACCCGTGGGGGACCCAGTACTTC. V and J are TRBV5-1 and TRBJ2-5; D remains unclear. CDR1 and CDR2 (germline): SGHRS, YFSETQ. Between the trimmed V and J ends, which lost 4 bases and 7 bases, there was a span of 14 bases. This CDR3 has 13 residues.

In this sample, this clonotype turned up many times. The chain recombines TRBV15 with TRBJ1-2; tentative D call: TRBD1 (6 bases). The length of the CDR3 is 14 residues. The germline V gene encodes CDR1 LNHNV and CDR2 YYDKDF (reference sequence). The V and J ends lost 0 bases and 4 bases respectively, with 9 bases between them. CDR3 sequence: CATSRETGFYGYTF. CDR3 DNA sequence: TGTGCCACCAGCAGAGAAACAGGGTTCTATGGCTACACCTTC.

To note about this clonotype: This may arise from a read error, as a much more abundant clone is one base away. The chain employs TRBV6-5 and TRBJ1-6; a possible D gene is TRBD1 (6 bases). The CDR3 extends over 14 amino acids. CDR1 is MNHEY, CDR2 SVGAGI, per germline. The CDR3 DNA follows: TGTGCCAGCATGGGGGGCCTCAATAATTCACACCTCCACTTT. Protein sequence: CASMGGLNNSHLHF.

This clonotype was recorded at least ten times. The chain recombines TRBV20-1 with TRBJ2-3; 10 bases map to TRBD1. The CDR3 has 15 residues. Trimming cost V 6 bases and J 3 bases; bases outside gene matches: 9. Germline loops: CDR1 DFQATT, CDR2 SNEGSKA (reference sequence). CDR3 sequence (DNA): TGCAGTGCCACGGGGGACAGGGGCCGTACAGATACGCAGTATTTT. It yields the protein CSATGDRGRTDTQYF.

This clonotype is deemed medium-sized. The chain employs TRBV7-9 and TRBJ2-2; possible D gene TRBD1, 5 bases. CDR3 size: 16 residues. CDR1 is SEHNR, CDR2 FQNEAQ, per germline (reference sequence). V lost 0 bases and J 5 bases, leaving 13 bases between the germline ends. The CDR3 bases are TGTGCCAGCAGCTTAGCGACCGACTGGACAACCGGGGAGCTGTTTTTT. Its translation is CASSLATDWTTGELFF.

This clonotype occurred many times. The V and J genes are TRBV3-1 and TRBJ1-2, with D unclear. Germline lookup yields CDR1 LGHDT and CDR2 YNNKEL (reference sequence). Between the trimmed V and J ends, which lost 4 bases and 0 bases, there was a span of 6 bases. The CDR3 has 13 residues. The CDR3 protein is CASSLRANYGYTF. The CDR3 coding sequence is TGTGCCAGCAGCCTAAGAGCTAACTATGGCTACACCTTC.